This passage covers 27 T cell receptor beta chains from one sample sequenced in a study of chemoradiotherapy in HPV16-positive cancers. Libraries were prepared by immunoSEQ multiplex PCR; TCRdb keeps only in-frame clonotypes and omits some of them. Of around 30,000 clones listed, nearly 90% are singletons. The material was blood, obtained from a patient who underwent chemoradiotherapy. Source of these receptors: a human donor with HPV-associated anogenital cancer.

The chain is built from TRBV5-1 and TRBJ2-1; a weak D match, TRBD2 (5 bases). The CDR3 is 14 amino acids. Germline CDR1 SGHRS, CDR2 YFSETQ. CDR3 nucleotide sequence: TGCGCTAGCGCGGCTAGCTACTCCTACAATGAGCAGTTCTTC. It translates to CASAASYSYNEQFF.

The chain recombines TRBV5-4 with TRBJ2-7; tentatively, D is TRBD1 (6 bases). The CDR3 totals 15 residues. Germline values: CDR1 SGHNT, CDR2 YYREEE (reference sequence). V lost 4 bases and J 5 bases, leaving 19 bases between the germline ends. The CDR3 spells CASSPITQGKNEQYF. CDR3 coding DNA: TGTGCCAGCAGCCCAATTACTCAGGGGAAGAACGAGCAGTACTTC.

Of note for this clone: Distinct nucleotide sequences in the sample also encode this CDR3. The rearrangement joins TRBV5-1 to TRBJ2-5, with D maybe TRBD1 (6 bases). V was clipped by 4 bases and J by 4 bases, with 17 bases between them. This CDR3 is 15 amino acids long. Germline values: CDR1 SGHRS, CDR2 YFSETQ. The CDR3 here is CASSLGLQGSETQYF. CDR3 in DNA: TGCGCCAGCAGCCTGGGCCTACAGGGCTCAGAGACCCAGTACTTC.

This clone was recorded only once. This chain links TRBV25-1 with TRBJ1-6; no clear D gene. This CDR3 has 14 residues. V shed 1 base and J shed 4 bases, with 5 bases lying between them. Germline-derived CDR1 and CDR2 are MGHDK and SYGVNS. CDR3 nucleotides: TGTGCCAGCAGTGAATCCGGGTATAATTCACCCCTCCACTTT. This sequence encodes CASSESGYNSPLHF.

The chain uses TRBV7-2 and TRBJ1-3, with 7 bases identical to TRBD1. The ends lost 3 bases at V and 7 bases at J; junction bases unmatched: 6. This CDR3 is 14 amino acids long. Germline V gene data show CDR1 as SGHTA and CDR2 as FQGNSA. Here the CDR3 reads CASSFGTAINTIYF. The CDR3 DNA reads as TGTGCCAGCAGCTTTGGGACAGCTATCAACACCATATATTTT.

The gene calls are TRBV19 and TRBJ2-2; D assignment may be TRBD1 or TRBD2 (5 bases each). CDR1 and CDR2 from the germline V gene are LNHDA and SQIVND (reference sequence). The CDR3 consists of 13 residues. V lost 2 bases and J 6 bases, leaving 7 bases between the germline ends. The CDR3 sequence: CASSILGAGELFF. DNA of the CDR3: TGTGCCAGTAGTATACTGGGGGCCGGGGAGCTGTTTTTT.

This chain connects TRBV5-1 to TRBJ2-5, with D maybe TRBD2 (5 bases). This CDR3 region has 15 residues. Germline CDR1 and CDR2: SGHRS and YFSETQ. The germline V and J ends were trimmed by 0 bases and 2 bases, with 11 bases remaining between them. In nucleotides, the CDR3 is TGCGCCAGCAGCTTGGCCAGGCAGCGGCAAGAGACCCAGTACTTC. Protein sequence: CASSLARQRQETQYF.

The rearrangement joins TRBV20-1 to TRBJ2-1, with D perhaps TRBD1 (6 bases). The CDR3 length is 11 residues. Looked up from germline, CDR1 is DFQATT and CDR2 is SNEGSKA (reference sequence). V shed 1 base and J shed 12 bases, with 10 bases lying between them. The CDR3 DNA reads TGCAGTGCTAGAGTTACCAGGGGGCAGTTCTTC. This translates into CSARVTRGQFF.

This chain connects TRBV6-4 to TRBJ2-2; TRBD1 matches 8 bases. The V gene end was trimmed by 6 bases and the J gene end by 1 base; junction bases not matched to a gene: 4. Germline lookup yields CDR1 MRHNA and CDR2 SNTAGT. There are 15 residues in the CDR3. CDR3 residues: CASRTGTGNTGELFF. The CDR3 coding sequence is TGTGCCAGCAGAACCGGGACAGGGAACACCGGGGAGCTGTTTTTT.

The chain couples TRBV7-6 to TRBJ2-3, with 12 bases lining up with TRBD2. The CDR3 extends over 15 amino acids. Losses at the gene ends were 4 bases for V and 6 bases for J; bases not matched to a gene: 5. Germline V gives CDR1 SGHVS, CDR2 FNYEAQ. This CDR3 reads CASSSRLAGVDTQYF. The CDR3, as DNA: TGTGCCAGCAGCTCCCGACTAGCGGGAGTCGATACGCAGTATTTT. The variable domain in full, completed from reference TRBV7-6 and TRBJ2-3, reads GAGVSQSPRYKVTKRGQDVALRCDPISGHVSLYWYRQALGQGPEFLTYFNYEAQQDKSGLPNDRFSAERPEGSISTLTIQRTEQRDSAMYRCASSSRLAGVDTQYFGPGTRLTVL.

The chain is built from TRBV29-1 and TRBJ2-1; weak D call: TRBD2 (7 bases). V was pared by 2 bases and J by 9 bases, with 11 bases between. Germline V gene sequence: CDR1 SQVTM, CDR2 ANQGSEA. The CDR3 has 12 amino acids. CDR3 loop: CSVEWGGGEQFF. For the CDR3, the DNA is TGCAGCGTTGAATGGGGGGGCGGTGAGCAGTTCTTC.

This chain uses TRBV5-6 with TRBJ1-6, with D uncertain. Trimming removed 0 bases from V and 0 bases from J, with 7 bases in between. The CDR3 loop spans 16 amino acids. Germline assignment: CDR1 SGHDT and CDR2 YYEEEE. CDR3 region: CASSLGAGSYNSPLHF. CDR3 nucleotide sequence: TGTGCCAGCAGCTTGGGGGCGGGCTCCTATAATTCACCCCTCCACTTT.

The chain links TRBV12-5 to TRBJ2-2; D is ambiguous. Trimming left V 4 bases short and J 3 bases short, with 9 bases between. The V gene's germline CDR1 is LGHNT and CDR2 FRNRAP. This CDR3 is built from 14 residues. In DNA form, the CDR3 reads TGTGCTAGTGGTTCCCGACTGTACACCGGGGAGCTGTTTTTT. Protein sequence: CASGSRLYTGELFF.

V and J are TRBV28 and TRBJ2-7, with D perhaps given as TRBD1 or TRBD2 (5 bases each). Germline CDR1 and CDR2: MDHEN and SYDVKM. This CDR3 has 12 amino acids. Between the trimmed V and J ends, which lost 6 bases and 2 bases, there was a span of 8 bases. CDR3 DNA sequence: TGTGCCAGCAGCCGGGGCACCTACGAGCAGTACTTC. Translating it yields CASSRGTYEQYF. Full variable domain (outside the CDR3, taken from reference TRBV28 and TRBJ2-7): DVKVTQSSRYLVKRTGEKVFLECVQDMDHENMFWYRQDPGLGLRLIYFSYDVKMKEKGDIPEGYSVSREKKERFSLILESASTNQTSMYLCASSRGTYEQYFGPGTRLTVT.

This clone occurred once. The V and J genes are TRBV6-1 and TRBJ2-7; D unclear. Trimming pared 3 bases from V and 0 bases from J, leaving 12 bases between. Per germline, CDR1 MNHNS and CDR2 SASEGT. The CDR3 runs to 15 residues. The CDR3 sequence is CASSDYFKSSYEQYF. The CDR3 DNA is TGTGCCAGCAGTGATTATTTCAAGAGCTCCTACGAGCAGTACTTC.

CDR3 in amino acids: CASSRLPTGTSEDEQFF. The CDR3 nucleotides are TGCGCCAGCAGCCGACTTCCAACTGGGACTAGCGAAGATGAGCAGTTCTTC. The rearrangement uses TRBV4-1 and TRBJ2-1, with TRBD2 identical over 10 bases. This CDR3 comprises 17 residues. Germline V gene data show CDR1 as MGHRA and CDR2 as YSYEKL. V lost 4 bases and J lost 8; bases outside the gene matches: 14.

CDR3 loop: CASREGSLNEKLFF. For the CDR3, the DNA is TGTGCCAGCAGGGAGGGGAGTCTTAATGAAAAACTGTTTTTT. This chain connects TRBV6-1 to TRBJ1-4; maybe TRBD1 (5 bases). Trimming left V 6 bases short and J 4 bases short, with 12 bases between. The CDR3 is 14 amino acids. Germline CDR1 reads MNHNS; CDR2 reads SASEGT.

Notes on this clone: The sample contains more than one DNA sequence encoding this CDR3. The chain has TRBV5-1 and TRBJ2-6, with TRBD1 matching over 8 bases. This CDR3 spans 14 amino acids. The germline CDR1 and CDR2 sequences are SGHRS and YFSETQ. The J segment lost 4 bases and the V segment lost 7 bases, leaving 4 bases of the junction unmatched. CDR3 loop: CASGQGRGANVLTF. CDR3 nucleotides: TGCGCCAGCGGACAGGGTCGAGGGGCCAACGTCCTGACTTTC.

The chain links TRBV2 to TRBJ2-3, with D tentatively TRBD2 (6 bases). Trimming shortened V by 5 bases and J by 0 bases, and 12 bases separated the two germline ends. CDR1 SNHLY and CDR2 FYNNEI come from the germline V gene. The CDR3 has 15 residues. This CDR3 reads CASSPERVSTDTQYF. DNA for the CDR3: TGTGCCAGCAGTCCAGAGCGGGTTAGCACAGATACGCAGTATTTT.

The gene calls are TRBV14 and TRBJ2-5; D may match TRBD1 or TRBD2 (6 bases each). The CDR3 is 13 amino acids. V was shortened by 8 bases and J by 4 bases, with 14 bases between the two germline ends. The germline V gene encodes CDR1 SGHDN and CDR2 FVKESK. As DNA, the CDR3 is TGTGCCAGCGCGTTGGGGGGCTCAGAGACCCAGTACTTC. Translation: CASALGGSETQYF.

This rearrangement joins TRBV30 to TRBJ1-5; D perhaps matches TRBD1 (6 bases). In germline, CDR1 is GTSNPN, CDR2 SVGIG (reference sequence). CDR3 size: 16 residues. Trimming pared 2 bases from V and 1 base from J, leaving 15 bases between. The CDR3 DNA reads as TGTGCCTGGAGTAGTTGGGCAGGGGCGAGCAATCAGCCCCAGCATTTT. Translation: CAWSSWAGASNQPQHF.

V usage is TRBV11-2 and J usage is TRBJ2-1; a possible D gene is TRBD1 (6 bases). This CDR3 is built from 14 residues. Germline assignment: CDR1 SGHAT and CDR2 FQNNGV. Trimming took 0 bases from V and 5 from J, leaving 8 bases between them. The CDR3 here is CASSLDRTDNEQFF. In DNA, the CDR3 is TGTGCCAGCAGCTTAGATCGGACAGACAATGAGCAGTTCTTC.

The chain uses TRBV11-3 and TRBJ2-5; 8 bases agree with TRBD1. The trim removed 5 bases at V and 4 bases at J, leaving 9 bases unmatched. The CDR3 has 15 residues. Germline CDR1 reads SGHNT; CDR2 reads YENEEA. The CDR3: CASSKWTGQGETQYF. The CDR3, as DNA: TGTGCCAGCAGCAAATGGACAGGGCAAGGAGAGACCCAGTACTTC.

This chain connects TRBV7-7 to TRBJ1-3; maybe TRBD1 (6 bases). Germline loops: CDR1 SSHAT, CDR2 FNYEAQ (reference sequence). The CDR3 contains 15 residues. Trimming cost V 5 bases and J 4 bases, with 15 bases left between them. The CDR3 spells CASSEETGPGNTIYF. In nucleotides, the CDR3 is TGTGCCAGCAGCGAAGAAACAGGGCCAGGAAACACCATATATTTT. The whole variable domain, filled in from reference TRBV7-7 and TRBJ1-3, reads GAGVSQSPRYKVTKRGQDVTLRCDPISSHATLYWYQQALGQGPEFLTYFNYEAQPDKSGLPSDRFSAERPEGSISTLTIQRTEQRDSAMYRCASSEETGPGNTIYFGEGSWLTVV.

The rearrangement joins TRBV11-2 to TRBJ2-2; TRBD1 is a possible D gene (5 bases). Germline V gene sequence: CDR1 SGHAT, CDR2 FQNNGV. The length of the CDR3 is 15 residues. V shed 1 base and J shed 1 base, with 7 bases lying between them. The CDR3 nucleotides are TGTGCCAGCAGCTTAGGGGGCAAGAACACCGGGGAGCTGTTTTTT. Protein: CASSLGGKNTGELFF.

The V call is TRBV19, the J call TRBJ1-2; D unresolved. Per germline, CDR1 LNHDA and CDR2 SQIVND (reference sequence). The CDR3 totals 15 residues. V shed 5 bases and J shed 4 bases, with 17 bases lying between them. Here the CDR3 reads CASSSRAHESYGYTF. The CDR3 bases are TGTGCCAGTAGTTCCCGGGCCCATGAGAGCTATGGCTACACCTTC. The full variable domain, its missing parts supplied by reference TRBV19 and TRBJ1-2, is DGGITQSPKYLFRKEGQNVTLSCEQNLNHDAMYWYRQDPGQGLRLIYYSQIVNDFQKGDIAEGYSVSREKKESFPLTVTSAQKNPTAFYLCASSSRAHESYGYTFGSGTRLTVV.

J is TRBJ2-3 and V is TRBV11-2; 9 bases line up with TRBD1. The trim removed 5 bases at V and 5 bases at J, leaving 11 bases unmatched. Germline CDR1 reads SGHAT; CDR2 reads FQNNGV. The CDR3 runs to 16 residues. In nucleotides, the CDR3 is TGTGCCAGCAGCGTACAGGGGACAGGGAAACTAGATACGCAGTATTTT. Translating it yields CASSVQGTGKLDTQYF.